The clone carrying this TCR beta chain has just a few counts. No antigen is known for it. There are 15 residues in the CDR3. V shed 1 base and J shed 7 bases, with 16 bases lying between them. CDR1 and CDR2 from the germline V gene are MNHEY and SVGAGI. The sample comes from a study of cytomegalovirus exposure and HLA in healthy donors. Overall study: About 79% of 398 genotyped donors fell in the Caucasian-associated ancestry cluster. General study results and limits: Versus the approximately 720-donor mean, an Asian-associated ancestry cluster reportedly showed fewer N-insertions in a later analysis. Later, an analysis found that common viral pathogens appeared to be linked with several of the most significant clusters. Analyzed later, most CMV-associated TCR beta chains appeared HLA-restricted.

The PCR ran on 60 Vbeta and 13 Jbeta primers. Clones were sequenced by immunoSEQ multiplex PCR, and TCRdb holds only the in-frame ones, with some missing. The table records 150,000 or so clones, 77% of them present only once. The source material was PBMCs. The sequence was obtained from a male donor in good health and CMV-seropositive. This chain links TRBV6-5 with TRBJ1-2, with D unresolved. For the CDR3, the DNA is TGTGCCAGCAGTTACTTGTTGCGGGGAGAAAGTGGCTACACCTTC. Protein: CASSYLLRGESGYTF.